These 23 T cell receptor beta chains were sequenced from one sample in a study of blood T cell repertoires in COVID-19. Some clones are missing from TCRdb's copy, which holds only in-frame ones; the method was immunoSEQ multiplex PCR. The sample has 250,000 or so clones; around 90% are singletons. Source material: peripheral blood. The receptors shown here come from a woman aged 40 to 50 who had recovered from COVID-19.

This sequence joins TRBV30 and TRBJ1-2; D gene uncertain. Germline lookup yields CDR1 GTSNPN and CDR2 SVGIG (reference sequence). The V end lost 0 bases, the J end lost 5 bases, and 7 bases lay between the germline ends. CDR3 length equals 12 residues. The chain's CDR3 is CAWSVTEYGYTF. The DNA of the CDR3 is TGTGCCTGGAGTGTAACTGAATATGGCTACACCTTC.

The V and J genes are TRBV30 and TRBJ2-7; 9 bases are shared with TRBD1. The V and J ends lost 2 bases and 3 bases, in that order; junction bases with no gene match: 5. Germline V gene lookup returns CDR1 GTSNPN and CDR2 SVGIG (reference sequence). CDR3 length: 14 amino acids. CDR3: CAWSPPGQGYEQYF. The CDR3, as DNA: TGTGCCTGGAGTCCCCCGGGACAGGGCTACGAGCAGTACTTC.

The chain couples TRBV19 to TRBJ2-5; 16 positions match TRBD2. Germline lookup yields CDR1 LNHDA and CDR2 SQIVND (reference sequence). The CDR3 totals 18 residues. J gave up 5 bases and V 3 bases, and 9 bases lay outside the gene matches. CDR3 in amino acids: CASSISLGLAGGGETQYF. Written as DNA, the CDR3 is TGTGCCAGTAGTATTTCGCTGGGACTAGCGGGAGGGGGTGAGACCCAGTACTTC.

The CDR3 sequence is CATSDSLSYEQYF. Written as DNA, the CDR3 is TGTGCCACCAGTGACTCACTCTCCTACGAGCAGTACTTC. V and J are TRBV24-1 and TRBJ2-7, with no clear D. CDR1 is KGHDR and CDR2 is SFDVKD in the germline V gene. There are 13 residues in the CDR3. The ends were cut back, 4 bases at V and 0 bases at J, with 6 bases in the middle.

Of note for this clone: The sample contains more than one DNA sequence encoding this CDR3. The V call is TRBV27, the J call TRBJ2-3, with 10 bases lining up with TRBD2. This CDR3 has 15 residues. Looked up from germline, CDR1 is MNHEY and CDR2 is SMNVEV (reference sequence). J was trimmed by 0 bases and V by 6 bases; bases with no gene match: 3. CDR3 DNA sequence: TGTGCCAGCAGCCTGACTAGCGGGAGCACAGATACGCAGTATTTT. Amino acids: CASSLTSGSTDTQYF.

The chain uses TRBV6-2 or TRBV6-3 and TRBJ2-1; D gene uncertain. Trimming took 6 bases from V and 4 from J, leaving 10 bases between them. Germline CDR1 and CDR2: MNHEY and SVGEGT. The CDR3 runs to 13 residues. The CDR3 loop is CASSPTRYNEQFF. The CDR3 nucleotides are TGTGCCAGCAGCCCGACTCGGTACAATGAGCAGTTCTTC.

The CDR3, as DNA: TGCGCCAGCAGCTTGGTGGTCGGTACGGGAGAAGCTTTCTTT. Its protein product is CASSLVVGTGEAFF. The rearrangement joins TRBV5-1 to TRBJ1-1; D unresolved. Germline-derived CDR1 and CDR2 are SGHRS and YFSETQ. Trimming took off 0 bases at V and 8 bases at J, with 14 bases between the two ends. CDR3 size: 14 residues.

The rearrangement uses TRBV7-9 and TRBJ2-3; 10 bases line up with TRBD2. Germline CDR1 is SEHNR and CDR2 is FQNEAQ (reference sequence). The CDR3 has 14 amino acids. J lost 3 bases, V lost 5 bases, and 2 bases had no gene match. The CDR3 DNA is TGTGCCAGCAGCGGTAGCGGGAGGACAGATACGCAGTATTTT. Residues: CASSGSGRTDTQYF.

This sequence joins TRBV7-2 and TRBJ2-4; D may be TRBD1 (6 bases). Trimming stripped 3 bases from V and 6 bases from J, with 15 bases between. This CDR3 spans 15 amino acids. Germline V gene lookup returns CDR1 SGHTA and CDR2 FQGNSA. CDR3 protein: CASSLGSQGTNIQYF. The CDR3 DNA reads TGTGCCAGCAGCTTGGGGTCACAGGGTACAAACATTCAGTACTTC.

The gene calls are TRBV18 and TRBJ1-1; a possible D gene is TRBD1 (5 bases). Trimming removed 3 bases at V and 1 base at J, with 15 bases between. CDR3 size: 16 residues. Germline CDR1 reads KGHSH; CDR2 reads LQKENI. The CDR3 reads CASSPPGLGRNTEAFF. CDR3 bases: TGTGCCAGCTCACCCCCGGGACTGGGACGGAACACTGAAGCTTTCTTT.

The rearrangement joins TRBV19 to TRBJ1-5, with D unresolved. The germline V and J ends were trimmed by 6 bases and 3 bases, with 6 bases remaining between them. Germline V CDR1 and CDR2: LNHDA, SQIVND (reference sequence). The CDR3 consists of 12 residues. CDR3 in DNA: TGTGCCAGTAGGCGAGACAATCAGCCCCAGCATTTT. Translation: CASRRDNQPQHF.

This chain joins TRBV11-2 and TRBJ2-3; a weak D match, TRBD1 (5 bases). CDR1 is SGHAT, CDR2 FQNNGV, per germline. V was shortened by 1 base and J by 4 bases, with 9 bases between the two germline ends. This CDR3 spans 14 amino acids. The CDR3 sequence: CASSLVRVPDTQYF. DNA for the CDR3: TGTGCCAGCAGCTTAGTCAGGGTCCCAGATACGCAGTATTTT. Drawing the rest from reference TRBV11-2 and TRBJ2-3, the complete variable domain is EAGVAQSPRYKIIEKRQSVAFWCNPISGHATLYWYQQILGQGPKLLIQFQNNGVVDDSQLPKDRFSAERLKGVDSTLKIQPAKLEDSAVYLCASSLVRVPDTQYFGPGTRLTVL.

This chain connects TRBV19 to TRBJ2-1; D unclear. This CDR3 has 12 amino acids. Trimming left V 6 bases short and J 1 base short, with 4 bases between. CDR1 LNHDA and CDR2 SQIVND come from the germline V gene (reference sequence). This chain's CDR3 is CASRLSYNEQFF. CDR3 coding DNA: TGTGCCAGTAGACTATCCTACAATGAGCAGTTCTTC.

The chain has TRBV14 and TRBJ1-1; TRBD1 agrees at 9 bases. CDR3 length: 14 residues. Germline CDR1 is SGHDN and CDR2 is FVKESK. J gave up 5 bases and V 4 bases, and 5 bases lay outside the gene matches. CDR3 in DNA: TGTGCCAGCAGCCTACAGGGGGCGAAAACTGAAGCTTTCTTT. It encodes CASSLQGAKTEAFF. The variable domain in full, completed from reference TRBV14 and TRBJ1-1, reads EAGVTQFPSHSVIEKGQTVTLRCDPISGHDNLYWYRRVMGKEIKFLLHFVKESKQDESGMPNNRFLAERTGGTYSTLKVQPAELEDSGVYFCASSLQGAKTEAFFGQGTRLTVV.

This chain uses TRBV5-4 with TRBJ2-1, with D perhaps TRBD1 (6 bases). The ends were cut back, 3 bases at V and 8 bases at J, with 15 bases in the middle. The germline V gene encodes CDR1 SGHNT and CDR2 YYREEE (reference sequence). The length of the CDR3 is 14 residues. CDR3 nucleotides: TGTGCCAGCAGCTGGGGGCCGGTAGGTTATGAGCAGTTCTTC. Translation: CASSWGPVGYEQFF. Combining the CDR3 with reference TRBV5-4 and TRBJ2-1 gives the whole variable domain ETGVTQSPTHLIKTRGQQVTLRCSSQSGHNTVSWYQQALGQGPQFIFQYYREEENGRGNFPPRFSGLQFPNYSSELNVNALELDDSALYLCASSWGPVGYEQFFGPGTRLTVL.

With regard to this clone: One junction end disagrees with the germline gene, perhaps due to a read error. This rearrangement joins TRBV10-3 to TRBJ1-1, with TRBD1 identical over 8 bases. The CDR3 runs 13 residues. Germline lookup yields CDR1 ENHRY and CDR2 SYGVKD. The CDR3 DNA is TGTGCCGTCAGACAGGGGTTGGACACTGAAGCTTTCTTT. Amino acids: CAVRQGLDTEAFF.

The rearrangement uses TRBV20-1 and TRBJ2-2; D call uncertain. CDR1 is DFQATT and CDR2 is SNEGSKA in the germline V gene (reference sequence). The ends were cut back, 3 bases at V and 2 bases at J, with 10 bases in the middle. CDR3 length: 14 residues. The CDR3 sequence: CSASGQENTGELFF. CDR3 sequence (DNA): TGCAGTGCTAGTGGTCAGGAAAACACCGGGGAGCTGTTTTTT.

The V and J genes are TRBV18 and TRBJ2-2; 12 bases are shared with TRBD2. CDR3 length: 16 amino acids. The germline CDR1 and CDR2 sequences are KGHSH and LQKENI. V gave up 3 bases and J gave up 4 bases; unmatched junction bases: 3. CDR3 in DNA: TGTGCCAGCTCACCCCGGACTAGCGGGGTCACCGGGGAGCTGTTTTTT. Protein sequence: CASSPRTSGVTGELFF.

The chain combines TRBV7-9 with TRBJ2-7, with 10 bases matching TRBD2. The CDR3 sequence is 15 residues long. Losses at the gene ends were 2 bases for V and 4 bases for J; bases not matched to a gene: 5. Germline lookup yields CDR1 SEHNR and CDR2 FQNEAQ (reference sequence). Here the CDR3 reads CASSLLAGALYEQYF. CDR3 DNA sequence: TGTGCCAGCAGCTTACTAGCGGGAGCCTTGTACGAGCAGTACTTC.

The chain joins TRBV10-3 to TRBJ1-3; TRBD1 matches at 7 bases. After removal of 6 bases from V and 2 bases from J, the junction contained 4 bases not matched to a gene. The length of the CDR3 is 14 residues. Germline V gene data show CDR1 as ENHRY and CDR2 as SYGVKD. The CDR3 is CAIRVTGTGNTIYF. The CDR3 nucleotides are TGTGCCATCAGAGTGACAGGGACTGGAAACACCATATATTTT.

The chain has TRBV6-2 or TRBV6-3 and TRBJ1-4, with D possibly matching TRBD1 (6 bases). V lost 6 bases and J 3 bases, leaving 14 bases between the germline ends. This CDR3 is built from 15 residues. Germline V gene sequence: CDR1 MNHEY, CDR2 SVGEGT. CDR3 region: CASSDAGASNEKLFF. The DNA for the CDR3 is TGTGCCAGCAGCGACGCGGGGGCCTCTAATGAAAAACTGTTTTTT.

The chain couples TRBV9 to TRBJ2-7; 9 bases map to TRBD2. Germline CDR1 is SGDLS and CDR2 is YYNGEE. The CDR3 spans 14 residues. With V trimmed by 4 bases and J by 4 bases, 6 bases remained unmatched. This CDR3 is CASSPRTSVYEQYF. The CDR3 DNA follows: TGTGCCAGCAGCCCCAGGACTAGCGTATACGAGCAGTACTTC. The whole variable domain, remainder taken from reference TRBV9 and TRBJ2-7, is DSGVTQTPKHLITATGQRVTLRCSPRSGDLSVYWYQQSLDQGLQFLIQYYNGEERAKGNILERFSAQQFPDLHSELNLSSLELGDSALYFCASSPRTSVYEQYFGPGTRLTVT.

The J gene is TRBJ2-3, the V gene TRBV7-8; D is unresolved. V lost 5 bases and J 4 bases, leaving 13 bases between the germline ends. Germline loops: CDR1 SGHVS, CDR2 FQNEAQ. The CDR3 spans 14 residues. For the CDR3, the DNA is TGTGCCAGCAGCCCCTTCCGAGGCCCAGATACGCAGTATTTT. Residues: CASSPFRGPDTQYF.